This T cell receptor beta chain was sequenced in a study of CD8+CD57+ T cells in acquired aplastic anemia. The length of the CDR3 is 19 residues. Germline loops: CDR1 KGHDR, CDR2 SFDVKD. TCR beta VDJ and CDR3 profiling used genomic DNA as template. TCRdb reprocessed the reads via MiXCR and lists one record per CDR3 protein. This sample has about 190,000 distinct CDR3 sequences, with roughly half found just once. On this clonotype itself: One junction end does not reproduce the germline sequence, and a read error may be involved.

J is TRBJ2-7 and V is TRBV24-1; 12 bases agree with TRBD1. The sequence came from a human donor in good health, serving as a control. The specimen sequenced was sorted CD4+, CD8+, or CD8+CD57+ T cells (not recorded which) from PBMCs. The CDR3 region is CATSSPYSLGTGGVFEQYF. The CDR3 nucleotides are TGTGCTACCAGCTCACCATACAGCCTAGGGACAGGGGGCGTCTTCGAGCAGTACTTC.